This TCR beta chain appears in the sequencing data of a study of T cells in Graves' hyperthyroidism and ophthalmopathy. Findings and limits, study-wide: Stable hyperthyroidism and ophthalmopathy were separated using 13 V-J signatures. Most clonotypes that expanded in the thyroid above 0.001 also showed up in blood.

At least ten counts were recorded for this clonotype. The antigen is undetermined. Amplification of TCR beta CDR3 regions used RNA as the template. In the first-round RT-PCR of the TCR CDR3, the HTBI primer set was used. MiXCR, applied by TCRdb to the multiplex PCR reads, yields one record per CDR3 protein. The profile shows roughly 160,000 distinct CDR3 sequences, 8% to 9.5% of them singletons. Recently diagnosed hyperthyroidism of less than 2 months' duration affected patients aged 18 to 65. CDR3 length: 15 amino acids. V was pared by 6 bases and J by 4 bases, with 5 bases of the junction left unmatched. Germline V gene data show CDR1 as SNHLY and CDR2 as FYNNEI.

The sequencing input was blood. This clonotype was sampled from a woman younger than 35 with Graves' hyperthyroidism that later progressed to Graves' ophthalmopathy. The chain links TRBV2 to TRBJ2-5; 13 positions agree with TRBD2. This CDR3 is CASRRTSGRGETQYF. The CDR3 bases are TGTGCCAGCAGAAGGACTAGCGGGAGAGGAGAGACCCAGTACTTC.